A selection of T cell receptor beta chains follows, all from one sample in a study of control samples from healthy donors and cancer patients. Clones were sequenced by immunoSEQ multiplex PCR, and TCRdb holds only the in-frame ones, with some missing. Of around 110,000 clones in the sample, around 90% were seen once. The sequenced sample consisted of blood. Every receptor here comes from a woman aged 70 to 79 in good health. Both conserved end residues are part of each CDR3. The order of the fields is D gene, clone size, J gene, V gene, CDR3 protein, CDR3 DNA. A D gene is named only where the DNA matches it firmly. Clone size is shown for a subset of rows, as once, few, many or a class of expanded clone.

D: -
size: -
J: TRBJ1-3
V: TRBV5-6
CDR3: CASSLSLTAGNTIYF
DNA: TGTGCCAGCAGCTTAAGCCTGACAGCTGGAAACACCATATATTTT

D: -
size: -
J: TRBJ1-6
V: TRBV9
CDR3: CASSVGVGNRSPLHF
DNA: TGTGCCAGCAGCGTAGGAGTAGGGAATAGATCACCCCTCCACTTT

D: -
size: -
J: TRBJ1-5
V: TRBV7-2
CDR3: CASSLSSGSFEPQHF
DNA: TGTGCCAGCAGCTTATCATCAGGGAGTTTTGAGCCCCAGCATTTT

D: -
size: -
J: TRBJ2-7
V: TRBV5-1
CDR3: CASSLGGGAAFYEQYF
DNA: TGCGCCAGCAGCTTGGGGGGGGGCGCCGCCTTCTACGAGCAGTACTTC

D: TRBD1
size: -
J: TRBJ1-3
V: TRBV5-1
CDR3: CASSLVGQGISGNTIYF
DNA: TGCGCCAGCAGCTTGGTTGGACAGGGGATCTCTGGAAACACCATATATTTT

D: -
size: -
J: TRBJ1-1
V: TRBV10-3
CDR3: CAISEVGETEAFF
DNA: TGTGCCATCAGTGAGGTGGGGGAAACTGAAGCTTTCTTT

D: -
size: -
J: TRBJ2-1
V: TRBV19
CDR3: CASSIEGGRHNEQFF
DNA: TGTGCCAGTAGTATAGAGGGGGGGCGGCACAATGAGCAGTTCTTC

D: -
size: -
J: TRBJ1-1
V: TRBV19
CDR3: CASSIGSGSTEAFF
DNA: TGTGCCAGTAGTATAGGGTCAGGGTCCACTGAAGCTTTCTTT

D: -
size: -
J: TRBJ1-1
V: TRBV7-8
CDR3: CASSSAPRTEAFF
DNA: TGTGCCAGCAGCTCAGCCCCCCGAACTGAAGCTTTCTTT

D: -
size: -
J: TRBJ1-4
V: TRBV7-9
CDR3: CASSSRGWEKLFF
DNA: TGTGCCAGCAGCTCCAGGGGTTGGGAAAAACTGTTTTTT

D: -
size: -
J: TRBJ2-4
V: TRBV7-6
CDR3: CASSPRGGLAKNIQYF
DNA: TGTGCCAGCAGCCCACGCGGAGGTTTAGCCAAAAACATTCAGTACTTC

D: TRBD1
size: -
J: TRBJ1-1
V: TRBV28
CDR3: CASRKRRTGARGTEAFF
DNA: TGTGCCAGCAGGAAAAGAAGGACAGGGGCGCGAGGCACTGAAGCTTTCTTT

D: -
size: -
J: TRBJ1-1
V: TRBV6-6
CDR3: CASSSRARNTEAFF
DNA: TGTGCCAGCAGCTCCCGGGCGAGGAACACTGAAGCTTTCTTT

D: -
size: -
J: TRBJ2-7
V: TRBV7-2
CDR3: CASSLVYEQYF
DNA: TGTGCCAGCAGCTTAGTCTACGAGCAGTACTTC

D: TRBD1
size: -
J: TRBJ1-6
V: TRBV6-2/TRBV6-3
CDR3: CASSYPRQGGSYNSPLHF
DNA: TGTGCCAGCAGTTACCCTCGCCAAGGGGGCAGCTATAATTCACCCCTCCACTTT

D: TRBD2
size: -
J: TRBJ2-1
V: TRBV6-5
CDR3: CASNIAGAYNEQFF
DNA: TGTGCCAGCAATATTGCGGGGGCCTACAATGAGCAGTTCTTC

D: TRBD2
size: -
J: TRBJ2-7
V: TRBV9
CDR3: CASSAQPGLAGNEQYF
DNA: TGTGCCAGCAGCGCCCAGCCGGGACTAGCGGGGAACGAGCAGTACTTC

D: TRBD1
size: few
J: TRBJ2-2
V: TRBV6-5
CDR3: CASSRTGPGELFF
DNA: TGTGCCAGCAGTCGGACAGGCCCCGGGGAGCTGTTTTTT

D: -
size: -
J: TRBJ1-6
V: TRBV27
CDR3: CASTPTSHNSPLHF
DNA: TGTGCCAGCACCCCGACGAGCCATAATTCACCCCTCCACTTT

D: -
size: -
J: TRBJ1-6
V: TRBV7-8
CDR3: CASSLGPEDWTPLHF
DNA: TGTGCCAGCAGCCTAGGGCCTGAGGATTGGACGCCCCTCCACTTT

D: -
size: -
J: TRBJ2-3
V: TRBV18
CDR3: CASSPRQGGTDTQYF
DNA: TGTGCCAGCTCACCACGACAGGGAGGGACAGATACGCAGTATTTT

D: -
size: -
J: TRBJ2-5
V: TRBV18
CDR3: CASSPREETQYF
DNA: TGTGCCAGCTCACCCCGGGAAGAGACCCAGTACTTC

D: -
size: -
J: TRBJ1-2
V: TRBV15
CDR3: CATSASPAGGYTF
DNA: TGTGCCACCAGTGCCAGCCCAGCGGGGGGCTACACCTTC

D: TRBD1
size: once
J: TRBJ1-2
V: TRBV27
CDR3: CASSTQGFGYTF
DNA: TGTGCCAGCAGCACACAGGGGTTCGGCTACACCTTC

D: -
size: -
J: TRBJ1-1
V: TRBV6-6
CDR3: CASSYRLNTEAFF
DNA: TGTGCCAGCAGTTACCGGCTGAACACTGAAGCTTTCTTT

D: TRBD1
size: -
J: TRBJ1-2
V: TRBV12-3/TRBV12-4
CDR3: CASTPTGGYGYTF
DNA: TGTGCCAGCACACCGACAGGGGGTTATGGCTACACCTTC

D: TRBD1
size: once
J: TRBJ1-4
V: TRBV7-8
CDR3: CASSPDRGTNEKLFF
DNA: TGTGCCAGCAGCCCCGACAGGGGCACTAATGAAAAACTGTTTTTT

D: TRBD1
size: -
J: TRBJ1-2
V: TRBV5-4
CDR3: CASSSRQGALNYGYTF
DNA: TGTGCCAGCAGCTCCAGACAGGGGGCGTTAAACTATGGCTACACCTTC

D: -
size: -
J: TRBJ2-2
V: TRBV7-2
CDR3: CASSWALLGELFF
DNA: TGTGCCAGCAGCTGGGCCTTGCTCGGGGAGCTGTTTTTT

D: -
size: many
J: TRBJ2-5
V: TRBV5-6
CDR3: CASSPGQRGETQYF
DNA: TGTGCCAGCAGCCCCGGACAGCGGGGAGAGACCCAGTACTTC

D: -
size: -
J: TRBJ1-5
V: TRBV28
CDR3: CASSPQGQPQHF
DNA: TGTGCCAGCAGTCCTCAGGGGCAGCCCCAGCATTTT

D: TRBD2
size: -
J: TRBJ2-1
V: TRBV5-1
CDR3: CASSLGGVYNEQFF
DNA: TGCGCCAGCAGCCTCGGGGGGGTGTACAATGAGCAGTTCTTC

D: -
size: few
J: TRBJ1-1
V: TRBV2
CDR3: CASSATWQTNTEAFF
DNA: TGTGCCAGCAGCGCGACCTGGCAGACGAACACTGAAGCTTTCTTT

D: -
size: -
J: TRBJ2-5
V: TRBV5-1
CDR3: CASSFRQGGETQYF
DNA: TGCGCCAGCAGCTTCCGGCAGGGGGGAGAGACCCAGTACTTC

D: -
size: once
J: TRBJ1-4
V: TRBV19
CDR3: CASSIPGEANEKLFF
DNA: TGTGCCAGTAGTATACCCGGGGAGGCTAATGAAAAACTGTTTTTT

D: -
size: -
J: TRBJ1-2
V: TRBV9
CDR3: CASSVEVRGYGYTF
DNA: TGTGCCAGCAGCGTAGAGGTCAGGGGCTATGGCTACACCTTC